Below, 10 T cell receptor beta chains from the same sample are listed, as sequenced in a study of identifying expanded T cells in peripheral blood (dated by TCRdb to between 2018 and 2021). Library construction relied on the immunoSEQ multiplex PCR assay. TCRdb mirrors the immuneACCESS table, restricted to in-frame sequences. Some clones are absent from its copies; in checked studies, under half trace to an unresolved V gene, and the reason for the others is unknown. Within this sample are about 130,000 clones, with around nine tenths of them counted one time only. 8.4% of the sample is held by the ten biggest clonotypes. Sequenced sample: blood. These receptor sequences come from a person aged 18-69 years in good health.

The genes are TRBV5-4 and TRBJ2-1; TRBD1 matches at 9 bases. Germline CDR1 reads SGHNT; CDR2 reads YYREEE (reference sequence). V gave up 2 bases and J gave up 5 bases; unmatched junction bases: 5. This CDR3 is 15 amino acids long. Written as DNA, the CDR3 is TGTGCCAGCAGCTTCCCTGGGACAGGGCACAATGAGCAGTTCTTC. As protein: CASSFPGTGHNEQFF.

The chain employs TRBV7-2 and TRBJ2-1; the match to TRBD1 covers 7 bases. CDR1 is SGHTA and CDR2 is FQGNSA in the germline V gene. This CDR3 contains 12 residues. After removal of 6 bases from V and 12 bases from J, the junction contained 8 bases not matched to a gene. The CDR3 region has the DNA TGTGCCAGCAGATCCGGACAGGAAGCGCAGTTCTTC. This sequence encodes CASRSGQEAQFF.

V is TRBV5-1 and J is TRBJ2-1; 10 positions agree with TRBD2. There are 16 residues in the CDR3. CDR1 and CDR2 from the germline V gene are SGHRS and YFSETQ. V lost 3 bases, J lost 0 bases, and 3 bases stayed unmatched. CDR3 sequence reads: CASSSLAGDSYNEQFF. The CDR3 nucleotides are TGCGCCAGCAGCTCCCTAGCGGGAGACTCCTACAATGAGCAGTTCTTC.

DNA of the CDR3: TGCGCCAGCAGCCCCGAACCGGGCGGGAGGGCCCCAGATACGCAGTATTTT. This encodes CASSPEPGGRAPDTQYF. The V gene is TRBV5-1, the J gene TRBJ2-3; 9 bases line up with TRBD2. Germline CDR1 reads SGHRS; CDR2 reads YFSETQ. V trimming: 4 bases; J trimming: 4 bases; junction bases outside the gene matches: 13. This CDR3 is built from 17 residues.

The rearrangement uses TRBV5-1 and TRBJ2-2, with 7 bases that match TRBD2. Germline CDR1 is SGHRS and CDR2 is YFSETQ. V lost 2 bases, J lost 1 base, and 5 bases stayed unmatched. The CDR3 covers 16 residues. CDR3 DNA: TGCGCCAGCAGCTTCGGCGGGAGTGGGAACACCGGGGAGCTGTTTTTT. It translates to CASSFGGSGNTGELFF.

This chain uses TRBV10-3 with TRBJ2-1; D is perhaps TRBD1 (6 bases). Trimming removed 0 bases at V and 4 bases at J, with 10 bases between. The CDR3 consists of 15 residues. The germline V gene has CDR1 ENHRY and CDR2 SYGVKD. Here the CDR3 DNA reads TGTGCCATCAGTGAGTCAGGGACACTATACAATGAGCAGTTCTTC. Protein sequence: CAISESGTLYNEQFF.

The chain carries TRBV5-1 and TRBJ2-3; D uncertain. The germline V gene has CDR1 SGHRS and CDR2 YFSETQ. This CDR3 contains 14 residues. The V end lost 4 bases, the J end lost 7 bases, and 16 bases lay between the germline ends. CDR3 in amino acids: CASSDRLTRYTQYF. The CDR3 DNA sequence: TGCGCCAGCAGCGACCGCCTGACGCGCTATACGCAGTATTTT.

V and J are TRBV9 and TRBJ1-2, with a tentative D call TRBD1 (6 bases). The CDR3 is made up of 15 amino acids. Trimming took off 0 bases at V and 1 base at J, with 10 bases between the two ends. CDR1 is SGDLS and CDR2 is YYNGEE in the germline V gene. The CDR3 protein is CASSVEGRGNYGYTF. The CDR3 region has the DNA TGTGCCAGCAGCGTAGAGGGCAGGGGTAACTATGGCTACACCTTC.

In this sample, this clone turned up once. The chain couples TRBV7-3 to TRBJ2-1; 15 bases are shared with TRBD2. Germline V gives CDR1 SGHTA, CDR2 FQGTGA. The V segment lost 5 bases and the J segment 0 bases; nucleotides outside the gene matches: 8. The CDR3 covers 19 residues. Here the CDR3 DNA reads TGTGCCAGCAGCCACCCCCGGGGACTAGCGGGGGGCTCCTACAATGAGCAGTTCTTC. It specifies CASSHPRGLAGGSYNEQFF.

The J gene is TRBJ2-5, the V gene TRBV7-2, with 16 bases aligning to TRBD2. V lost 4 bases, J lost 1 base, and 3 bases stayed unmatched. Germline lookup yields CDR1 SGHTA and CDR2 FQGNSA. The CDR3 is made up of 17 amino acids. This CDR3 reads CASSSGLAGGSQETQYF. For the CDR3, the DNA is TGTGCCAGCAGCTCGGGACTAGCGGGGGGGTCCCAAGAGACCCAGTACTTC. The variable domain in full, with the rest retrieved from reference TRBV7-2 and TRBJ2-5, is GAGVSQSPSNKVTEKGKDVELRCDPISGHTALYWYRQSLGQGLEFLIYFQGNSAPDKSGLPSDRFSAERTGGSVSTLTIQRTQQEDSAVYLCASSSGLAGGSQETQYFGPGTRLLVL.